What follows describes a single T cell receptor beta chain. What it recognizes is unknown. Time point specified: newly diagnosed, previously untreated cHL patient sample. Thawed PBMCs underwent magnetic negative selection to obtain purified CD8+ T cells. The data derive from a study of PD-1 blockade in classical Hodgkin lymphoma. Sequencing used immunoSEQ multiplex PCR; TCRdb keeps in-frame clones, though not all of them. The data show some 9,100 clones, with 70% to 90% seen just once and about 15% held by the top ten. The germline V and J ends were trimmed by 4 bases and 5 bases, with 20 bases remaining between them. Looked up from germline, CDR1 is SGHVS and CDR2 is FQNEAQ. This CDR3 has 16 amino acids. The study's findings and limits: Repertoire difference causes, possibly disease activity or prior therapy, remain undefined.

The genes are TRBV7-8 and TRBJ2-5; TRBD1 is a possible D gene (7 bases). This receptor was identified in a human donor with classical Hodgkin lymphoma. The specimen sequenced was CD8+ T cells from blood. The CDR3 coding sequence is TGTGCCAGCAGCTCCACGACAGGGAGGATGCGGGAGACCCAGTACTTC. Its translation is CASSSTTGRMRETQYF.